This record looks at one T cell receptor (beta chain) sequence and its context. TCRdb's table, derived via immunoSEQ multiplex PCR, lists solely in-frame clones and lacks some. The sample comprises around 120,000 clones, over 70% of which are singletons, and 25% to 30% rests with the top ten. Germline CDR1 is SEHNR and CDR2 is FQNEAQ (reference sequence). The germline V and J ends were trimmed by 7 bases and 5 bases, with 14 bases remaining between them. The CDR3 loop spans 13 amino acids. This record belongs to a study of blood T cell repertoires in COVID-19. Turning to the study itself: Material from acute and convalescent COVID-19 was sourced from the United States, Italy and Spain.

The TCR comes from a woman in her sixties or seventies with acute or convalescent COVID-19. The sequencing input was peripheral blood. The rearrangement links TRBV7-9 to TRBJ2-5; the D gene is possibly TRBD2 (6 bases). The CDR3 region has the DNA TGTGCCAGCACCCAGAGAGGGAGGGAGACCCAGTACTTC. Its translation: CASTQRGRETQYF. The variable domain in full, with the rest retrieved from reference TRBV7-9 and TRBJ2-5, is DTGVSQNPRHKITKRGQNVTFRCDPISEHNRLYWYRQTLGQGPEFLTYFQNEAQLEKSRLLSDRFSAERPKGSFSTLEIQRTEQGDSAMYLCASTQRGRETQYFGPGTRLLVL.